This T cell receptor (beta chain) was obtained from a study of Graves' ophthalmopathy and Graves' hyperthyroidism. The authors amplified TCR beta CDR3 regions, and they did so from RNA transcripts for repertoire sequencing. RT-PCR was first run with HTBI primers, then multiplex PCR in a second round. One entry per CDR3 protein, called by TCRdb with MiXCR from the multiplex PCR reads. Of 35,000 to 50,000 distinct CDR3 sequences listed, roughly 49% are singletons. Germline V gene sequence: CDR1 MGHRA, CDR2 YSYEKL. Trimming cost V 1 base and J 7 bases, with 14 bases left between them. The CDR3 runs to 14 residues. The sample holds many counts of this clonotype. Only newly diagnosed hyperthyroidism patients aged 18 to 65, with under 2 months' duration, were enrolled. Other autoimmune diseases, uncontrolled infections, pregnancy or lactation led to the exclusion of patients. Clinicians diagnosed using symptoms, serum thyroxine, TRAb, thyroid ultrasound and orbital computed tomography.

The sequence was obtained from an adult woman with stable Graves' hyperthyroidism. This sequence joins TRBV4-1 and TRBJ2-7; TRBD1 is a possible D gene (6 bases). The sequenced material came from peripheral blood. CDR3 protein: CASSQAMIQGEQYF. The CDR3 DNA reads TGCGCCAGCAGCCAAGCCATGATACAGGGTGAGCAGTACTTC.